Sequencing of this T cell receptor (beta chain) was carried out in a study of T-cell memory formation after mild COVID-19. Overall study context: Clustering of TCRs was largely donor specific. Study-wide results and caveats: The second-wave clones peaking on day 37 were not confirmed as SARS-CoV-2-specific. Several responding clones turned up in pre-infection memory, indicating that cross-reactive memory may have taken part.

Germline V gives CDR1 SNHLY, CDR2 FYNNEI. Trimming left V 2 bases short and J 1 base short, with 11 bases between. This CDR3 region has 15 residues. The 5'RACE method, run with constant-segment primers, produced TCR alpha and TCR beta cDNA libraries (carrying sample barcodes and UMIs). TCRdb called the 5' RACE reads again in MiXCR, with one record for every CDR3 protein. Here the sample spans 540,000 or so distinct CDR3 sequences, around 21% being singletons. This clonotype appeared a single time. Its cognate antigen is unknown. V gene TRBV2 combines with J gene TRBJ2-5, with a weak D call TRBD1 (6 bases). The sample taken for sequencing was PBMCs or a T cell subset sorted from them (not recorded which). This receptor was obtained from an adult woman who had mild COVID-19 (a few samples of this study predate the infection). Cell type and time point are not known. The CDR3 coding sequence is TGTGCCAGCAGTGAAAGCGGACAGATCCAAGAGACCCAGTACTTC. It specifies CASSESGQIQETQYF. Supplemented by reference TRBV2 and TRBJ2-5, the full variable domain reads EPEVTQTPSHQVTQMGQEVILRCVPISNHLYFYWYRQILGQKVEFLVSFYNNEISEKSEIFDDQFSVERPDGSNFTLKIRSTKLEDSAMYFCASSESGQIQETQYFGPGTRLLVL.